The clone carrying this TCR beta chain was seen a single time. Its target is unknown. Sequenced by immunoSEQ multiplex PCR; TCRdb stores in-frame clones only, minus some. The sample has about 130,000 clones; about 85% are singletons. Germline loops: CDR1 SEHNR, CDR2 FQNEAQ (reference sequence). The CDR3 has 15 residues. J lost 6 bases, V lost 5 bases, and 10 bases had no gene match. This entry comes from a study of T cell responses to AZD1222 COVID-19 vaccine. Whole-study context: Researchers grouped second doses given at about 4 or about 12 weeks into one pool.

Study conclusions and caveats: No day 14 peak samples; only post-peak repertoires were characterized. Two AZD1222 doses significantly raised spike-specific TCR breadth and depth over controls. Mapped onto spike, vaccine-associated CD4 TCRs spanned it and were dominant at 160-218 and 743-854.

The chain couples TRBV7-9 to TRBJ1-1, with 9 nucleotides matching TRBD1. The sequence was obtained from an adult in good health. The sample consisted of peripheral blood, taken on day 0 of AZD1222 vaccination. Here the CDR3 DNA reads TGTGCCAGCAGCAGGTCACAGGGGGCGGACGCTGAAGCTTTCTTT. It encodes CASSRSQGADAEAFF.